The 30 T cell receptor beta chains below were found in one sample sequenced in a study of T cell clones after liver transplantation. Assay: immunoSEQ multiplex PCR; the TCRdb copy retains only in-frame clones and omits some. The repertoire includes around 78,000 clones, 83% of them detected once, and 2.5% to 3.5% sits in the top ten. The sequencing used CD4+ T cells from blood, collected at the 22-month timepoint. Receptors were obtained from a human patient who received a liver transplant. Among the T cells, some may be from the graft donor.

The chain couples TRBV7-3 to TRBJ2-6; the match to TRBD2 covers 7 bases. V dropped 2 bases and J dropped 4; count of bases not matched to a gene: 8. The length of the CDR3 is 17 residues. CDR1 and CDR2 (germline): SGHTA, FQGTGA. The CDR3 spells CASSLGREGSGANVLTF. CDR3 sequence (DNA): TGTGCCAGCAGCTTAGGCAGGGAGGGGAGCGGGGCCAACGTCCTGACTTTC.

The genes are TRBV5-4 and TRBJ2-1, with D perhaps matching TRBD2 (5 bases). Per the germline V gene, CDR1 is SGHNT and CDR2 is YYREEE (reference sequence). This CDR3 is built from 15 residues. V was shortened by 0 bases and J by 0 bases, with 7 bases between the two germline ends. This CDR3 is CASSLGGGSYNEQFF. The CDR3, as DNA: TGTGCCAGCAGCTTGGGAGGAGGCTCCTACAATGAGCAGTTCTTC.

The CDR3 spells CAIGRLAGGHNEQFF. DNA of the CDR3: TGTGCCATCGGTCGACTAGCGGGGGGCCACAATGAGCAGTTCTTC. The genes are TRBV10-3 and TRBJ2-1; TRBD2 agrees at 13 bases. CDR1 is ENHRY, CDR2 SYGVKD, per germline. V lost 8 bases and J lost 5; bases outside the gene matches: 6. The CDR3 contains 15 residues.

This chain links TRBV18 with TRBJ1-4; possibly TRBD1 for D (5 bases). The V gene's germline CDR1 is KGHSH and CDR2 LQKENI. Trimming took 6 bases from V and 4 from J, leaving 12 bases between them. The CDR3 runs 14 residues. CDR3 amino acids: CASSRGELNEKLFF. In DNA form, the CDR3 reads TGTGCCAGCTCCCGGGGGGAGCTTAATGAAAAACTGTTTTTT.

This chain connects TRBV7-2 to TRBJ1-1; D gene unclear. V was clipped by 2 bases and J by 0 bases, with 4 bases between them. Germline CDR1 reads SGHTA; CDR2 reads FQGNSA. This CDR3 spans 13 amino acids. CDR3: CASSLLMNTEAFF. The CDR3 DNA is TGTGCCAGCAGCTTACTTATGAACACTGAAGCTTTCTTT.

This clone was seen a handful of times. CDR3 amino acids: CASSKRLGVWTEAFF. Here the CDR3 DNA reads TGTGCCAGTAGTAAACGGTTGGGGGTGTGGACTGAAGCTTTCTTT. The chain recombines TRBV19 with TRBJ1-1; TRBD1 might be the D (5 bases). The CDR3 runs to 15 residues. In germline, CDR1 is LNHDA, CDR2 SQIVND (reference sequence). Trimming shortened V by 4 bases and J by 5 bases, and 17 bases separated the two germline ends.

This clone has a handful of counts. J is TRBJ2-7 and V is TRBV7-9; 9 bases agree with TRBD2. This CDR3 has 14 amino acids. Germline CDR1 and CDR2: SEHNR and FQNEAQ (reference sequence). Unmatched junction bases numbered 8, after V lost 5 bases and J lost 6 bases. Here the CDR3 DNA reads TGTGCCAGCAGCCTAGATTCGCGGGGGGGCGAGCAGTACTTC. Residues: CASSLDSRGGEQYF.

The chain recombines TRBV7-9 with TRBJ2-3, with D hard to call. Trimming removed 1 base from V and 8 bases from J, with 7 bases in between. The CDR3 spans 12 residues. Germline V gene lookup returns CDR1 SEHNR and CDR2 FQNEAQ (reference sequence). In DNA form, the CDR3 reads TGTGCCAGCAGCTTAGAGTGGGGTACGCAGTATTTT. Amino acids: CASSLEWGTQYF. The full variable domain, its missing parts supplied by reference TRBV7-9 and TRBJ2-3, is DTGVSQNPRHKITKRGQNVTFRCDPISEHNRLYWYRQTLGQGPEFLTYFQNEAQLEKSRLLSDRFSAERPKGSFSTLEIQRTEQGDSAMYLCASSLEWGTQYFGPGTRLTVL.

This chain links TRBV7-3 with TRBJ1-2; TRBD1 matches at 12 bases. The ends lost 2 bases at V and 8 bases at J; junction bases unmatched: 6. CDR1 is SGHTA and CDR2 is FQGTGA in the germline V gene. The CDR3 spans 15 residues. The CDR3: CASSLVGTGGVGYTF. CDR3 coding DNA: TGTGCCAGCAGCTTAGTCGGGACAGGGGGCGTCGGCTACACCTTC.

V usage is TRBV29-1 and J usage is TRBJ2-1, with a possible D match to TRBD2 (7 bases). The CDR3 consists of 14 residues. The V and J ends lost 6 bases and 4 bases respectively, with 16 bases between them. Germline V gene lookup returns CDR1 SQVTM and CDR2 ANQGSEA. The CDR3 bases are TGCAGCGTGAGGGGGGGAGGGGCGTACAATGAGCAGTTCTTC. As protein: CSVRGGGAYNEQFF.

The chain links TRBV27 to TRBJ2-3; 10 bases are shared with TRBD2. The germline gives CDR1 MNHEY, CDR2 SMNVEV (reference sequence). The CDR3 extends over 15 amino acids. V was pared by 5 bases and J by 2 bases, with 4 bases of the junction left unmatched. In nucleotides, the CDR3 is TGTGCCAGCAGTCGGACTAGCGGCTACACAGATACGCAGTATTTT. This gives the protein CASSRTSGYTDTQYF.

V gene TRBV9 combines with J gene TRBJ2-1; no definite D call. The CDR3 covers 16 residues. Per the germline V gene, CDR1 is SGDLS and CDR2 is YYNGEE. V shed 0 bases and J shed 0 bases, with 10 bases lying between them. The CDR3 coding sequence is TGTGCCAGCAGCGTAGAGCCGGTAGCCTCCTACAATGAGCAGTTCTTC. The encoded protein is CASSVEPVASYNEQFF.

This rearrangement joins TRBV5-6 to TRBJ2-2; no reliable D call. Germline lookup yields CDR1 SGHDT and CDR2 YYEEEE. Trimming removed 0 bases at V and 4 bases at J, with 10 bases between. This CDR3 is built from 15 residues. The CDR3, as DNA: TGTGCCAGCAGCTTGGGAGAAGACGGCACCGGGGAGCTGTTTTTT. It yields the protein CASSLGEDGTGELFF.

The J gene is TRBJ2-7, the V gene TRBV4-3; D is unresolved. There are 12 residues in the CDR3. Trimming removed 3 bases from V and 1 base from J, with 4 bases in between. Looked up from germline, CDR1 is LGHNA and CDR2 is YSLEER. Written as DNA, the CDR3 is TGCGCCAGCAGCCACCCTTCCTACGAGCAGTACTTC. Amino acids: CASSHPSYEQYF.

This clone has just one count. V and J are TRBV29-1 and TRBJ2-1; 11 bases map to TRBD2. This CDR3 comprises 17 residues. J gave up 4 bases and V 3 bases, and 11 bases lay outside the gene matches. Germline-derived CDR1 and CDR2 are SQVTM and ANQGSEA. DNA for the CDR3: TGCAGCGTTGACCTAGCGGGAGGTCCTTTTCTTTACAATGAGCAGTTCTTC. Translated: CSVDLAGGPFLYNEQFF.

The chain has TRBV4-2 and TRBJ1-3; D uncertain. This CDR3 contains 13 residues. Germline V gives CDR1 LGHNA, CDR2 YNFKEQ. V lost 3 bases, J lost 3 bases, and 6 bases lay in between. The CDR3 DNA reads TGTGCCAGCAGCCAGGTGGTTGGAAACACCATATATTTT. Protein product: CASSQVVGNTIYF.

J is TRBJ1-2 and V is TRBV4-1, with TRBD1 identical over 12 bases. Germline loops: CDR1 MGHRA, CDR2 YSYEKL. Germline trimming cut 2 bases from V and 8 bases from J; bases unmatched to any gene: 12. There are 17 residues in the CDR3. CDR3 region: CASSQTPTGTGGQGYTF. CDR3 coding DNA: TGCGCCAGCAGCCAAACACCGACCGGGACAGGGGGCCAGGGCTACACCTTC.

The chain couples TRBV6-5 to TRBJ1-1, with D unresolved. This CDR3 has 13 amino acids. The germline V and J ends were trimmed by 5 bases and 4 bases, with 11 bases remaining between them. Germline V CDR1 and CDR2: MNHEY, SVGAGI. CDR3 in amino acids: CASSQSVPTEAFF. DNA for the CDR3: TGTGCCAGCAGTCAATCCGTGCCCACTGAAGCTTTCTTT.

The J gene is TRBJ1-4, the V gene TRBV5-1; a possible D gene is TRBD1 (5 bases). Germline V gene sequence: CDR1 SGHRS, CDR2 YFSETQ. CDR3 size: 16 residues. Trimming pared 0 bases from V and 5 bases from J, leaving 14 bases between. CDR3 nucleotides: TGCGCCAGCAGCTTGGCCACCGCAGGGCAAAATGAAAAACTGTTTTTT. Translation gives CASSLATAGQNEKLFF.

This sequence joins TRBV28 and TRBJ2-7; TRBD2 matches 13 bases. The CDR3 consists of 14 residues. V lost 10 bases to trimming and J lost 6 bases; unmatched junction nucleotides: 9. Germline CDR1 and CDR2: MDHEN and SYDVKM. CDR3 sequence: CAKTSGRTTGEQYF. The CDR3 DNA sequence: TGTGCCAAGACTAGCGGGAGGACCACGGGCGAGCAGTACTTC.

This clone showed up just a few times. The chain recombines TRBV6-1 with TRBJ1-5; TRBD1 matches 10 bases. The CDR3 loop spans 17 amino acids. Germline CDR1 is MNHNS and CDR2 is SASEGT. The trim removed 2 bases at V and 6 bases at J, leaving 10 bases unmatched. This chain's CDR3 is CASSERLRTGGSQPQHF. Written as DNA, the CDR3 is TGTGCCAGCAGTGAACGCCTTAGGACAGGGGGTAGTCAGCCCCAGCATTTT.

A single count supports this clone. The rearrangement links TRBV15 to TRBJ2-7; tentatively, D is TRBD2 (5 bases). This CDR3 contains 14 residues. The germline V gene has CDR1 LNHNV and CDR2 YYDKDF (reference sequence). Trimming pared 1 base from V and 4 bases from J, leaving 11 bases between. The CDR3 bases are TGTGCCACCAGCAGAGGAGGGAAAAAATACGAGCAGTACTTC. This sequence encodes CATSRGGKKYEQYF. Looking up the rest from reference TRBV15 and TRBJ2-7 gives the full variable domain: DAMVIQNPRYQVTQFGKPVTLSCSQTLNHNVMYWYQQKSSQAPKLLFHYYDKDFNNEADTPDNFQSRRPNTSFCFLDIRSPGLGDTAMYLCATSRGGKKYEQYFGPGTRLTVT.

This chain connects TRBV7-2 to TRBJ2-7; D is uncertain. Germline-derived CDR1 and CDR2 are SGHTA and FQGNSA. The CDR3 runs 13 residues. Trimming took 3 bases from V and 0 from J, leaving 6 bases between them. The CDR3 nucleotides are TGTGCCAGCAGCTTCAAAACCTCCTACGAGCAGTACTTC. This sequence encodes CASSFKTSYEQYF.

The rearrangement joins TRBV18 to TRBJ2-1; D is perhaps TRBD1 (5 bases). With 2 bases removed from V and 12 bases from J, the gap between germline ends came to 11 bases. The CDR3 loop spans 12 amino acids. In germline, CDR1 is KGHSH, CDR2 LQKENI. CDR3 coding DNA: TGTGCCAGCTCACCAGGACAAGGTTGGCAGTTCTTC. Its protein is CASSPGQGWQFF.

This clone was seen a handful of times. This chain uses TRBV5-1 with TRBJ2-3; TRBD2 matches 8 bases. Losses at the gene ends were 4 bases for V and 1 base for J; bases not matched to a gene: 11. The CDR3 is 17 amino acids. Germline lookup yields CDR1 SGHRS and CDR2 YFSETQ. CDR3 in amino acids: CASSTSGSGSGTDTQYF. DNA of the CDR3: TGCGCCAGCAGCACATCCGGGAGCGGGAGCGGCACAGATACGCAGTATTTT. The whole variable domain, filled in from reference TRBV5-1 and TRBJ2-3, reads KAGVTQTPRYLIKTRGQQVTLSCSPISGHRSVSWYQQTPGQGLQFLFEYFSETQRNKGNFPGRFSGRQFSNSRSEMNVSTLELGDSALYLCASSTSGSGSGTDTQYFGPGTRLTVL.

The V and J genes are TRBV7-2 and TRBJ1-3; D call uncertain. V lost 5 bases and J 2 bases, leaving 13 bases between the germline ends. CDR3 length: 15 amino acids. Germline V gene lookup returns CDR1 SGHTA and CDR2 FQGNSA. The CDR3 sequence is CASSQGPAPGNTIYF. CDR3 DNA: TGTGCCAGCAGCCAAGGACCGGCTCCTGGAAACACCATATATTTT.

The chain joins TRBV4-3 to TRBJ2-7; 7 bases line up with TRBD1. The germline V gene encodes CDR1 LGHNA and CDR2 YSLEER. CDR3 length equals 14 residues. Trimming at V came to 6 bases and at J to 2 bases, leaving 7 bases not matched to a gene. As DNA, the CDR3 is TGCGCCAGCAGATCCCGACAGGGTCCCTACGAGCAGTACTTC. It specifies CASRSRQGPYEQYF.

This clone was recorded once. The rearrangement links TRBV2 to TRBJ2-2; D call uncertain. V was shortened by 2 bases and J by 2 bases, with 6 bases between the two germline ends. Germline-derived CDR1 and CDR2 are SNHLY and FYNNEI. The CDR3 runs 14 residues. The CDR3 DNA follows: TGTGCCAGCAGTGAATTGGGTAACACCGGGGAGCTGTTTTTT. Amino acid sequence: CASSELGNTGELFF. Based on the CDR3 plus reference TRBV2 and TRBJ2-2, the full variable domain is EPEVTQTPSHQVTQMGQEVILRCVPISNHLYFYWYRQILGQKVEFLVSFYNNEISEKSEIFDDQFSVERPDGSNFTLKIRSTKLEDSAMYFCASSELGNTGELFFGEGSRLTVL.

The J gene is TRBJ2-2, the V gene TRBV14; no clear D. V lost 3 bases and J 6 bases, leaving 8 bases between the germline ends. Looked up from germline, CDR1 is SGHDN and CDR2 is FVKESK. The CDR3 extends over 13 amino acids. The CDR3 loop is CASSQRTAGELFF. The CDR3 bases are TGTGCCAGCAGCCAGAGGACCGCCGGGGAGCTGTTTTTT.

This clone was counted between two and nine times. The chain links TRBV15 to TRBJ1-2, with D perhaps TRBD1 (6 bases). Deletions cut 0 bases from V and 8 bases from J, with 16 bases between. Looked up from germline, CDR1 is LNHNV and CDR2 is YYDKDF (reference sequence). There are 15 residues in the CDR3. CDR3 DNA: TGTGCCACCAGCAGAGATTATAACAGGGAGGGCGGCTACACCTTC. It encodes CATSRDYNREGGYTF.